The clone carrying this T cell receptor beta chain has a handful of counts. Its specificity is unknown. This specimen comes from a study of human T cells and chemical hapten exposure. General study points: Donors' alopecia may make their immune response differ from healthy people's. Among TCRs, those above 1 in 1000 frequency were unaffected by DPC sensitization.

The CDR3 is made up of 14 amino acids. Unmatched junction bases numbered 9, after V lost 3 bases and J lost 13 bases. Germline CDR1 reads SEHNR; CDR2 reads FQNEAQ (reference sequence). Original analysis: Individual samples carried between 23,224 and 690,600 TCRs, with 95,638 as the median. TCRdb re-called the RACE reads through MiXCR, storing one row per CDR3 protein. In this record, the V and J calls reflect TCRdb's handling and not the investigators' own analysis. The sample comprises roughly 110,000 distinct CDR3 sequences, around 10% of which are singletons, and over 1.5% rests with the top ten. Time point defined: pre-sensitization, week 0. Treatment reported: therapeutic diphenylcyclopropenone sensitization with weekly scalp DPC. Extraction of total RNA was performed on unfractionated whole blood.

This receptor was taken from a woman between 50 and 59 years old with alopecia areata. Some clones in this sample may be carry-over from other donors' samples. Sequenced here: whole blood, sampled in connection with sensitization to the hapten diphenylcyclopropenone (DPC). The chain joins TRBV7-9 to TRBJ2-1; 10 positions agree with TRBD2. The CDR3 reads CASSFLAGAGAQFF. The CDR3 DNA follows: TGTGCCAGCAGCTTCCTAGCGGGAGCCGGGGCCCAGTTCTTC.